The text below deals with one T cell receptor (beta chain). Its antigen is unidentified. A much bigger clone sits one base away, suggesting this may be a read error. This CDR3 contains 14 residues. Between the trimmed V and J ends, which lost 3 bases and 3 bases, there was a span of 12 bases. Germline CDR1 LGHDT, CDR2 YNNKEL (reference sequence). The data belong to a study of CD8 T cells in ankylosing spondylitis. Study-level findings and limits: Characteristic of ankylosing spondylitis blood, it appeared, was a TCR beta motif comprising eight highly homologous variants. Certain motif variants had earlier been reported in reactive arthritis synovial fluid and blood. Matched synovial fluid from ankylosing spondylitis patients was reported to be enriched for disease-linked clones.

Quantitative 5'-RACE was performed with molecular barcodes, and it yielded the TCR beta libraries. TCRdb re-analysed the 5' RACE reads in MiXCR, keeping a single row per CDR3 protein. The table lists 130,000 or so distinct CDR3 sequences, 6.5% to 9% of them singletons, with 9% to 15% in the top ten. V and J are TRBV3-1 and TRBJ2-7; D may be TRBD1 or TRBD2 (5 bases each). This sequence originates from a male donor with ankylosing spondylitis or in good health (not recorded which). Sequenced material: blood, either unsorted or a sorted T cell fraction (not recorded which). CDR3: CASSQGPPLYEQYF. Here the CDR3 DNA reads TGTGCCAGCAGCCAGGGACCTCCCCTCTACGAGCAGTACTTC.